The 28 T cell receptor beta chains below were found in one sample sequenced in a study of T-cell memory formation after mild COVID-19. One entry per CDR3 protein results from TCRdb running MiXCR on the 5' RACE reads. The table lists some 100,000 distinct CDR3 sequences, over 8.5% of them singletons, with roughly two fifths in the top ten. Sequencing used PBMCs or a T cell subset sorted from them (not recorded which). These receptors all stem from a man between 18 and 35 years old who had mild COVID-19 (a few samples of this study predate the infection). Cell type and time point are not known.

This clonotype was detected many times. J is TRBJ2-3 and V is TRBV5-1; D might be TRBD1 or TRBD2, each matching 5 bases. Trimming took 4 bases from V and 4 from J, leaving 7 bases between them. Germline CDR1 reads SGHRS; CDR2 reads YFSETQ. CDR3 length: 12 residues. The CDR3 protein is CASSPGPDTQYF. CDR3 in DNA: TGCGCCAGCAGCCCGGGGCCAGATACGCAGTATTTT.

This clonotype was observed a few times. The genes are TRBV7-2 and TRBJ1-1; D is undetermined. Trimming removed 5 bases from V and 0 bases from J, with 10 bases in between. CDR3 size: 14 residues. Germline V gene lookup returns CDR1 SGHTA and CDR2 FQGNSA. CDR3 DNA: TGTGCCAGCAGCATGGGCTTGGTGAACACTGAAGCTTTCTTT. It is translated as CASSMGLVNTEAFF.

This clonotype has just a few counts. DNA for the CDR3: TGTGCCAGCAGCCACGGACTATCATTGGATACGCAGTATTTT. Translated: CASSHGLSLDTQYF. This rearrangement joins TRBV7-9 to TRBJ2-3; tentatively, D is TRBD2 (6 bases). V dropped 5 bases and J dropped 6 bases, with 15 bases sitting between them. This CDR3 is built from 14 residues. Germline V CDR1 and CDR2: SEHNR, FQNEAQ (reference sequence).

This clonotype was counted a few times. The chain couples TRBV4-3 to TRBJ2-3, with 8 bases that match TRBD2. The V gene's germline CDR1 is LGHNA and CDR2 YSLEER. V gave up 0 bases and J gave up 6 bases; unmatched junction bases: 11. The CDR3 is made up of 17 amino acids. Written as DNA, the CDR3 is TGCGCCAGCAGCCAAGAAGGGACGGGGGGGCGTGGTGATACGCAGTATTTT. This codes for CASSQEGTGGRGDTQYF.

The chain has TRBV6-2 or TRBV6-3 and TRBJ2-1; D is undetermined. The CDR3 has 12 residues. Between the trimmed V and J ends, which lost 7 bases and 8 bases, there was a span of 12 bases. Germline V lookup: CDR1 MNHEY, CDR2 SVGEGT. The CDR3 protein is CASTSQVDEQFF. The CDR3 nucleotides are TGTGCCAGCACCTCTCAGGTGGATGAGCAGTTCTTC.

Ten or more counts support this clonotype. The chain has TRBV7-2 and TRBJ2-2; D gene unclear. With 0 bases removed from V and 5 bases from J, the gap between germline ends came to 7 bases. The germline V gene has CDR1 SGHTA and CDR2 FQGNSA. This CDR3 spans 14 amino acids. CDR3 in amino acids: CASSLAKRTGELFF. The CDR3, as DNA: TGTGCCAGCAGCTTAGCTAAACGAACCGGGGAGCTGTTTTTT.

The chain employs TRBV7-9 and TRBJ2-1; TRBD2 agrees at 7 bases. The CDR3 loop spans 15 amino acids. The V gene's germline CDR1 is SEHNR and CDR2 FQNEAQ (reference sequence). V shed 3 bases and J 5 bases; nucleotides not matched to a gene: 7. CDR3: CASSFYTGGHNEQFF. In DNA, the CDR3 is TGTGCCAGCAGCTTCTATACGGGGGGACACAATGAGCAGTTCTTC.

This clonotype turned up a few times. V is TRBV7-9 and J is TRBJ2-5; TRBD2 might be the D (5 bases). Germline-derived CDR1 and CDR2 are SEHNR and FQNEAQ (reference sequence). V lost 3 bases and J 4 bases, leaving 12 bases between the germline ends. There are 14 residues in the CDR3. The chain's CDR3 is CASSLSGPRETQYF. The CDR3 DNA sequence: TGTGCCAGCAGCTTGAGCGGACCGAGAGAGACCCAGTACTTC.

The chain joins TRBV4-3 to TRBJ1-4; D is unclear. CDR3 length equals 14 residues. With 0 bases removed from V and 11 bases from J, the gap between germline ends came to 13 bases. Per the germline V gene, CDR1 is LGHNA and CDR2 is YSLEER. The CDR3 protein is CASSQDRSDVKLFF. The CDR3, as DNA: TGCGCCAGCAGCCAAGATCGATCCGACGTTAAACTGTTTTTT.

This clonotype came up many times. This chain joins TRBV7-2 and TRBJ2-5; TRBD2 aligns across 12 bases. CDR1 is SGHTA, CDR2 FQGNSA, per germline. This CDR3 has 18 amino acids. With V trimmed by 5 bases and J by 4 bases, 14 bases remained unmatched. CDR3 nucleotide sequence: TGTGCCAGCAGCCCCTACCGGAGGGGGACTAGCGGGCGAGAGACCCAGTACTTC. Its protein product is CASSPYRRGTSGRETQYF.

The CDR3 DNA follows: TGTGCCAGCAGTGAAAAGTTTTGGTCCCGGCCGGCAACTAATGAAAAACTGTTTTTT. It translates to CASSEKFWSRPATNEKLFF. J is TRBJ1-4 and V is TRBV6-1; D gene uncertain. From germline, CDR1 is MNHNS and CDR2 SASEGT. The CDR3 contains 19 residues. V was pared by 2 bases and J by 0 bases, with 19 bases between.

This clonotype has only a few counts. The CDR3 loop reads CASSPQYSGEAFF. The CDR3 nucleotides are TGCGCCAGCAGCCCCCAATACAGTGGAGAAGCTTTCTTT. The V gene is TRBV4-1, the J gene TRBJ1-1; no reliable D call. CDR3 size: 13 residues. Germline-derived CDR1 and CDR2 are MGHRA and YSYEKL. V lost 4 bases, J lost 8 bases, and 14 bases lay in between.

The sample holds many counts of this clonotype. The chain couples TRBV5-1 to TRBJ2-5; 8 bases map to TRBD2. Germline lookup yields CDR1 SGHRS and CDR2 YFSETQ. This CDR3 has 17 residues. The V gene end was trimmed by 0 bases and the J gene end by 3 bases; junction bases not matched to a gene: 10. Written as DNA, the CDR3 is TGCGCCAGCAGCTTGGGCTCCGCGGGGGGCCTGAAAGAGACCCAGTACTTC. Its translation is CASSLGSAGGLKETQYF.

The V and J genes are TRBV13 and TRBJ2-7, with 11 nucleotides matching TRBD1. The CDR3 sequence is 14 residues long. CDR1 is PRHDT and CDR2 is FYEKMQ in the germline V gene (reference sequence). Trimming took 5 bases from V and 7 from J; bases not matched to a gene: 7. CDR3 residues: CASSRGQGAGEQYF. The CDR3 DNA is TGTGCCAGCAGCCGCGGACAGGGGGCAGGGGAGCAGTACTTC.

In this sample, this clonotype turned up a few times. V is TRBV25-1 and J is TRBJ2-7; D not certain. Trimming pared 1 base from V and 6 bases from J, leaving 7 bases between. The CDR3 runs 12 residues. CDR1 and CDR2 from the germline V gene are MGHDK and SYGVNS. The CDR3 DNA is TGTGCCAGCAGTGAATCATTACGCGAGCAGTACTTC. The encoded protein is CASSESLREQYF.

The chain recombines TRBV9 with TRBJ1-1; 9 bases agree with TRBD1. Germline CDR1 is SGDLS and CDR2 is YYNGEE. With 4 bases clipped from V and 10 bases from J, the junction kept 8 bases outside the gene matches. The CDR3 totals 13 residues. The CDR3 loop reads CASSSDRGETAFF. The CDR3 bases are TGTGCCAGCAGCTCCGACAGGGGGGAGACAGCTTTCTTT.

This clonotype occurred a few times. The CDR3 is CASSLMGEAFF. The DNA for the CDR3 is TGTGCCAGCAGCTTAATGGGTGAGGCTTTCTTT. The rearrangement joins TRBV11-2 to TRBJ1-1; the D is unclear. V was clipped by 2 bases and J by 11 bases, with 9 bases between them. The CDR3 has 11 amino acids. Germline CDR1 is SGHAT and CDR2 is FQNNGV.

The chain uses TRBV7-9 and TRBJ1-4, with D perhaps matching TRBD1 (5 bases). CDR3 length: 12 amino acids. Per germline, CDR1 SEHNR and CDR2 FQNEAQ (reference sequence). Trimming stripped 5 bases from V and 10 bases from J, with 11 bases between. CDR3 sequence: CASSPAQGKLFF. CDR3 DNA: TGTGCCAGCAGCCCGGCCCAGGGAAAACTGTTTTTT. The whole variable domain, remainder taken from reference TRBV7-9 and TRBJ1-4, is DTGVSQNPRHKITKRGQNVTFRCDPISEHNRLYWYRQTLGQGPEFLTYFQNEAQLEKSRLLSDRFSAERPKGSFSTLEIQRTEQGDSAMYLCASSPAQGKLFFGSGTQLSVL.

This clonotype was observed a handful of times. V and J are TRBV4-1 and TRBJ2-7; TRBD2 is a possible D gene (6 bases). CDR1 is MGHRA and CDR2 is YSYEKL in the germline V gene. This CDR3 contains 13 residues. Trimming pared 1 base from V and 5 bases from J, leaving 9 bases between. The CDR3 DNA reads TGCGCCAGCAGCCAAGTCGGAGGGGACGAGCAGTACTTC. Encoded protein: CASSQVGGDEQYF.

This clonotype was seen repeatedly, ten times or more. V gene TRBV6-5 combines with J gene TRBJ2-7; 7 bases are a match to TRBD2. V was clipped by 2 bases and J by 2 bases; unmatched bases: 9. Germline loops: CDR1 MNHEY, CDR2 SVGAGI. This CDR3 has 16 residues. The CDR3 region is CASSYASRGGTYEQYF. CDR3 coding DNA: TGTGCCAGCAGTTACGCCTCCCGCGGGGGAACCTACGAGCAGTACTTC.

V usage is TRBV14 and J usage is TRBJ2-1, with D uncertain. The CDR3 consists of 15 residues. V gave up 3 bases and J gave up 0 bases, with 9 bases separating them. The germline gives CDR1 SGHDN, CDR2 FVKESK. This chain's CDR3 is CASSHYLSSYNEQFF. CDR3 sequence (DNA): TGTGCCAGCAGCCACTATCTCAGCTCCTACAATGAGCAGTTCTTC.

The chain joins TRBV9 to TRBJ2-3; 10 positions agree with TRBD2. The ends lost 1 base at V and 8 bases at J; junction bases unmatched: 7. CDR1 is SGDLS, CDR2 YYNGEE, per germline. The CDR3 contains 15 residues. CDR3 nucleotides: TGTGCCAGCAGCGTACGCACCGGGACTAGCGTTACGCAGTATTTT. Translation: CASSVRTGTSVTQYF.

In this sample, this clonotype turned up many times. This CDR3 reads CASSPSQGTGELFF. CDR3 DNA sequence: TGTGCCAGCAGCCCCTCACAGGGAACCGGGGAGCTGTTTTTT. The V gene is TRBV11-2, the J gene TRBJ2-2, with a weak D call TRBD1 (6 bases). CDR3 length equals 14 residues. CDR1 is SGHAT and CDR2 is FQNNGV in the germline V gene. The V end lost 5 bases, the J end lost 5 bases, and 12 bases lay between the germline ends. Full variable domain (rest looked up from reference TRBV11-2 and TRBJ2-2): EAGVAQSPRYKIIEKRQSVAFWCNPISGHATLYWYQQILGQGPKLLIQFQNNGVVDDSQLPKDRFSAERLKGVDSTLKIQPAKLEDSAVYLCASSPSQGTGELFFGEGSRLTVL.

Many counts were recorded for this clonotype. V and J are TRBV18 and TRBJ2-1, with unresolved D. This CDR3 spans 13 amino acids. Looked up from germline, CDR1 is KGHSH and CDR2 is LQKENI. The V end lost 8 bases, the J end lost 6 bases, and 14 bases lay between the germline ends. The CDR3 region is CASADGPRNEQFF. For the CDR3, the DNA is TGTGCCAGCGCAGACGGGCCCCGCAATGAGCAGTTCTTC.

The J gene is TRBJ2-1, the V gene TRBV5-1, with D tentatively TRBD2 (6 bases). The germline CDR1 and CDR2 sequences are SGHRS and YFSETQ. This CDR3 region has 18 residues. Trimming pared 2 bases from V and 2 bases from J, leaving 20 bases between. The CDR3 protein is CASSFGTGGPPTYNEQFF. DNA of the CDR3: TGCGCCAGCAGCTTTGGGACTGGCGGACCTCCCACCTACAATGAGCAGTTCTTC.

The chain has TRBV7-9 and TRBJ2-1; TRBD1 matches at 9 bases. Losses at the gene ends were 5 bases for V and 2 bases for J; bases not matched to a gene: 4. The V gene's germline CDR1 is SEHNR and CDR2 FQNEAQ (reference sequence). This CDR3 is 15 amino acids long. As DNA, the CDR3 is TGTGCCAGCAGCAAGGGACAGGGCCCCTACAATGAGCAGTTCTTC. Translating it yields CASSKGQGPYNEQFF.

The chain uses TRBV5-1 and TRBJ2-5; no reliable D call. This CDR3 spans 15 amino acids. V was shortened by 0 bases and J by 5 bases, with 14 bases between the two germline ends. Germline V CDR1 and CDR2: SGHRS, YFSETQ. The CDR3 DNA reads TGCGCCAGCAGCTTGGAGGACGCCCTGGGGGAGACCCAGTACTTC. Its translation: CASSLEDALGETQYF.

This chain links TRBV4-2 with TRBJ2-3; D remains unclear. V was clipped by 0 bases and J by 4 bases, with 17 bases between them. The CDR3 is 17 residues long. CDR1 is LGHNA, CDR2 YNFKEQ, per germline. For the CDR3, the DNA is TGTGCCAGCAGCCAAGATCCGTCTACCTCGAATCCAGATACGCAGTATTTT. Translating it yields CASSQDPSTSNPDTQYF.